These 8 T cell receptor beta chains originate from one sample sequenced in a study of blood T cell repertoires in COVID-19. TCRdb keeps only in-frame clones here, not all; method: immunoSEQ multiplex PCR. The repertoire includes about 280,000 clones, around 86% of them detected once, and around 2.1% sits in the top ten. The sample consisted of peripheral blood. These TCRs come from a woman aged 25 to 39 who had recovered from COVID-19.

This sequence joins TRBV9 and TRBJ1-5, with unresolved D. The CDR3 consists of 15 residues. V dropped 4 bases and J dropped 0 bases, with 11 bases sitting between them. The germline CDR1 and CDR2 sequences are SGDLS and YYNGEE. The CDR3 DNA is TGTGCCAGCAGCCGAGAGGCGAATAGCAATCAGCCCCAGCATTTT. Amino acid sequence: CASSREANSNQPQHF. Together with reference TRBV9 and TRBJ1-5, the CDR3 gives the full variable domain: DSGVTQTPKHLITATGQRVTLRCSPRSGDLSVYWYQQSLDQGLQFLIQYYNGEERAKGNILERFSAQQFPDLHSELNLSSLELGDSALYFCASSREANSNQPQHFGDGTRLSIL.

Turning to this clone: The sample contains more than one DNA sequence encoding this CDR3. The chain couples TRBV6-2 or TRBV6-3 to TRBJ1-2; TRBD1 is a possible D gene (6 bases). V was cut by 2 bases and J by 5 bases, with 6 bases left in between. Germline V gene data show CDR1 as MNHEY and CDR2 as SVGEGT. This CDR3 contains 12 residues. CDR3 DNA: TGTGCCAGCAGTTACAGGGGGTATGGCTACACCTTC. This encodes CASSYRGYGYTF.

The V gene is TRBV27, the J gene TRBJ1-1; 8 nucleotides agree with TRBD1. The CDR3 length is 15 residues. J lost 4 bases, V lost 5 bases, and 9 bases had no gene match. The V gene's germline CDR1 is MNHEY and CDR2 SMNVEV (reference sequence). CDR3 protein: CASSASSGGGTEAFF. DNA of the CDR3: TGTGCCAGCAGTGCATCCTCAGGGGGCGGCACTGAAGCTTTCTTT.

The chain employs TRBV6-5 and TRBJ2-3; 9 bases fit TRBD2. This CDR3 contains 15 residues. The V gene's germline CDR1 is MNHEY and CDR2 SVGAGI. Germline trimming cut 6 bases from V and 6 bases from J; bases unmatched to any gene: 10. CDR3 sequence (DNA): TGTGCCAGCAGGCGCCTAGCGGGGAGGTCGGATACGCAGTATTTT. Its translation is CASRRLAGRSDTQYF.

CDR3 DNA sequence: TGTGCCAGCAGTTACTCAACCCGAGTAGCGGGACGCACAGATACGCAGTATTTT. Translating gives CASSYSTRVAGRTDTQYF. The chain joins TRBV6-2 or TRBV6-3 to TRBJ2-3, with 8 nucleotides matching TRBD2. CDR3 length equals 18 residues. Losses at the gene ends were 0 bases for V and 1 base for J; bases not matched to a gene: 9. Germline loops: CDR1 MNHEY, CDR2 SVGEGT.

This chain connects TRBV11-2 to TRBJ2-7, with 7 bases lining up with TRBD2. With 4 bases clipped from V and 0 bases from J, the junction kept 9 bases outside the gene matches. The CDR3 length is 16 residues. Germline CDR1 SGHAT, CDR2 FQNNGV. The CDR3 region has the DNA TGTGCCAGCAGCTCATCGAGCGGGGCCTCCTCCTACGAGCAGTACTTC. It is translated as CASSSSSGASSYEQYF. The full variable domain, completed using reference TRBV11-2 and TRBJ2-7, is EAGVAQSPRYKIIEKRQSVAFWCNPISGHATLYWYQQILGQGPKLLIQFQNNGVVDDSQLPKDRFSAERLKGVDSTLKIQPAKLEDSAVYLCASSSSSGASSYEQYFGPGTRLTVT.

There are a few counts of this clone. The chain is built from TRBV19 and TRBJ1-5; 9 bases align to TRBD1. Germline values: CDR1 LNHDA, CDR2 SQIVND (reference sequence). Trimming removed 6 bases from V and 7 bases from J; junction bases left unmatched: 10. This CDR3 spans 15 amino acids. CDR3 sequence: CASSSRDRVAQPQHF. The CDR3 DNA is TGTGCCAGTAGCAGCCGGGACAGGGTGGCACAGCCCCAGCATTTT.

This clone was seen only a few times. The rearrangement joins TRBV5-6 to TRBJ2-7; D remains ambiguous. The V gene lost 2 bases and the J gene lost 0 bases, with 18 bases spanning the gap. This CDR3 has 17 residues. Germline V lookup: CDR1 SGHDT, CDR2 YYEEEE. The CDR3 loop reads CASSLSPLRGSSYEQYF. CDR3 nucleotide sequence: TGTGCCAGCAGCTTATCCCCTCTTCGAGGTAGCTCCTACGAGCAGTACTTC.